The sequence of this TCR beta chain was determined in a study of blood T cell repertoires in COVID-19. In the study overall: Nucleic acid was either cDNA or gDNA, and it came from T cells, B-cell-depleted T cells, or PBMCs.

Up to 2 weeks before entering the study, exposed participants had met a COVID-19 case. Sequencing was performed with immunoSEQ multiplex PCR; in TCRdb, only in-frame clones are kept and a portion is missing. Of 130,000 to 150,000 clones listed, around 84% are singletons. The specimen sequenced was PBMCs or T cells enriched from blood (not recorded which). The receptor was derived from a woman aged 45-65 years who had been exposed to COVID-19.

CDR3 bases: TGTGCCAGTAGTAGAGCGGGAGGGATCAATGAGCAGTTCTTC. This translates into CASSRAGGINEQFF. The J gene is TRBJ2-1, the V gene TRBV19; 10 nucleotides match TRBD2. V gave up 4 bases and J gave up 6 bases; unmatched junction bases: 3. This CDR3 is 14 amino acids long. Per germline, CDR1 LNHDA and CDR2 SQIVND (reference sequence).